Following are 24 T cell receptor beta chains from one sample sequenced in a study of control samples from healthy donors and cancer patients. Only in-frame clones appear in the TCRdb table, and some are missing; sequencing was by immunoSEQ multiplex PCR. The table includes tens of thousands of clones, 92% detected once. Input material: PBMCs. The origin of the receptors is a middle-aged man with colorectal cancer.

In DNA, the CDR3 is TGTGCCAGCAGCAAGGGCCAGGGCTTAAACTATGGCTACACCTTC. It is translated as CASSKGQGLNYGYTF. V usage is TRBV21-1 and J usage is TRBJ1-2; whether TRBD1, the table's D call, matches the DNA was not checked. TRBV21-1 is termed a pseudogene. The CDR3 extends over 15 amino acids.

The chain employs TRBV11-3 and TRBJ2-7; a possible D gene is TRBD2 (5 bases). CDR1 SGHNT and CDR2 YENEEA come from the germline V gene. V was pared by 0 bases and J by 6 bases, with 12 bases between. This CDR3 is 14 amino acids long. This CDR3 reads CASSLDHEGGEQYF. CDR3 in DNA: TGTGCCAGCAGCTTAGATCACGAGGGCGGCGAGCAGTACTTC.

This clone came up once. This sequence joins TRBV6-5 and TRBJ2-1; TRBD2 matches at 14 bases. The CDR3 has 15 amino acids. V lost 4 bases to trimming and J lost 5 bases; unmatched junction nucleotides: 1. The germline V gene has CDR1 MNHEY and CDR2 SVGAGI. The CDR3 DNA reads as TGTGCCAGCAGTTCGGGACTAGCGGGGGACAATGAGCAGTTCTTC. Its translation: CASSSGLAGDNEQFF.

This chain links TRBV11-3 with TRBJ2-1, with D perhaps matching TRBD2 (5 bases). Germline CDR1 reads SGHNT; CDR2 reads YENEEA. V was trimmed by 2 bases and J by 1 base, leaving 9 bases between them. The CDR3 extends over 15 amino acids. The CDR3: CASSLLGRSYNEQFF. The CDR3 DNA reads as TGTGCCAGCAGCTTATTAGGGAGATCCTACAATGAGCAGTTCTTC.

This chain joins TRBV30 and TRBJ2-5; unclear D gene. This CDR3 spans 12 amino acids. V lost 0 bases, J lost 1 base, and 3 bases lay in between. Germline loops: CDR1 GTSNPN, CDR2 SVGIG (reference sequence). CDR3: CAWSVSQETQYF. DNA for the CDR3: TGTGCCTGGAGTGTATCCCAAGAGACCCAGTACTTC.

The CDR3 loop is CASKGDRENSPLHF. The CDR3 DNA reads as TGTGCCAGTAAGGGGGACAGGGAGAATTCACCCCTCCACTTT. The chain recombines TRBV19 with TRBJ1-6; TRBD1 matches at 9 bases. Losses at the gene ends were 7 bases for V and 7 bases for J; bases not matched to a gene: 5. Looked up from germline, CDR1 is LNHDA and CDR2 is SQIVND (reference sequence). The CDR3 runs 14 residues.

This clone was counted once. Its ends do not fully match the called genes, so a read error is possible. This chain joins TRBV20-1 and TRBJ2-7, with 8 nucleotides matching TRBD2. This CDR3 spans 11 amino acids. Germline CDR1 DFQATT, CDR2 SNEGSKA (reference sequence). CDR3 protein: CSATAPGGSFF. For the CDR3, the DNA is TGCAGTGCTACGGCGCCGGGAGGGTCCTTCTTC.

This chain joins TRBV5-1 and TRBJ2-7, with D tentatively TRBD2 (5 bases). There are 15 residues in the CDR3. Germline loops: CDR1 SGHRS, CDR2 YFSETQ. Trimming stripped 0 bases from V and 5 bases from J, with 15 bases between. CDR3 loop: CASSLDGIPADEQYF. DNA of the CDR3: TGCGCCAGCAGCTTGGACGGGATCCCGGCGGACGAGCAGTACTTC.

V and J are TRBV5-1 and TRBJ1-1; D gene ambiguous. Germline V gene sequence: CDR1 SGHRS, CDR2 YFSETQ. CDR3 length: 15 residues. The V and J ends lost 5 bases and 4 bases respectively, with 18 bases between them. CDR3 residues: CASSIRWGAGTEAFF. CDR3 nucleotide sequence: TGCGCCAGCAGTATCAGGTGGGGAGCTGGCACTGAAGCTTTCTTT.

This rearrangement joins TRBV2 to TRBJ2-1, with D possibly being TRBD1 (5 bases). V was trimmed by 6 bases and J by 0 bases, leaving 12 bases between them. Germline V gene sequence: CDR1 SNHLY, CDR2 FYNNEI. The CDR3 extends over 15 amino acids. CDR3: CASRTWGSSYNEQFF. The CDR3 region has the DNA TGTGCCAGCAGGACTTGGGGCAGCTCCTACAATGAGCAGTTCTTC.

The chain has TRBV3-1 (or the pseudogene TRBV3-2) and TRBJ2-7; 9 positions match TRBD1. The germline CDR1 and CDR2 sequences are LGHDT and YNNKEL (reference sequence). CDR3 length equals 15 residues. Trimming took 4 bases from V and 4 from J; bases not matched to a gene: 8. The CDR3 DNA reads TGTGCCAGCAGCCTAGGGACAGGGAGTGTGTACGAGCAGTACTTC. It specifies CASSLGTGSVYEQYF.

The CDR3 loop reads CASSYSNRGPGYTF. CDR3 bases: TGTGCCAGCAGTTACTCGAACAGGGGGCCTGGCTACACCTTC. The chain links TRBV6-2 or TRBV6-3 to TRBJ1-2, with 9 bases that match TRBD1. Germline-derived CDR1 and CDR2 are MNHEY and SVGEGT. CDR3 length: 14 amino acids. J lost 7 bases, V lost 0 bases, and 3 bases had no gene match.

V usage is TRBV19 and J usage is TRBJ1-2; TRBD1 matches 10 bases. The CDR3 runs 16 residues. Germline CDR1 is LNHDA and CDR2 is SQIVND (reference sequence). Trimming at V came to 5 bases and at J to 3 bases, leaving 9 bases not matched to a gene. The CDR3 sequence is CASSPGQGIGHYGYTF. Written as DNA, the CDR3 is TGTGCCAGTAGTCCGGGACAGGGGATAGGGCACTATGGCTACACCTTC.

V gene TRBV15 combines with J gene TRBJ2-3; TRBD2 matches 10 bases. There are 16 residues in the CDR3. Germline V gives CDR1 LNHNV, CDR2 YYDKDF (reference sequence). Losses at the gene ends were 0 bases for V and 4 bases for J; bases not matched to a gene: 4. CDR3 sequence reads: CATSRELAGGSDTQYF. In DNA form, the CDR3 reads TGTGCCACCAGCAGAGAGTTAGCGGGGGGCTCAGATACGCAGTATTTT.

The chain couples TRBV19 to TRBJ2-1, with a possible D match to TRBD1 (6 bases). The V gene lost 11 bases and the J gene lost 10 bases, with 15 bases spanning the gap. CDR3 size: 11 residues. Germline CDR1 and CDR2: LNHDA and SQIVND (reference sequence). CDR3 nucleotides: TGTGCCGTCGGACAGCGTGAGGAGCAGTTCTTC. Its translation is CAVGQREEQFF.

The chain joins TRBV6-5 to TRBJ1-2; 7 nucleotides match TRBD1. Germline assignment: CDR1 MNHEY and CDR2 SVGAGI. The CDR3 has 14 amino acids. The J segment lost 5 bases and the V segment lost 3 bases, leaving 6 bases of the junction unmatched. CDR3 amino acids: CASSYTGTAYGYTF. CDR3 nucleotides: TGTGCCAGCAGTTATACCGGGACAGCTTATGGCTACACCTTC.

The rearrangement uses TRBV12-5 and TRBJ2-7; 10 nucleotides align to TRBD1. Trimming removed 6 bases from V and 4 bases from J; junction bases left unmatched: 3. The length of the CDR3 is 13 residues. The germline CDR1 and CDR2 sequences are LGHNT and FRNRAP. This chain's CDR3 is CASGRQGAYEQYF. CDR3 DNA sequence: TGTGCTAGTGGCCGACAGGGGGCGTACGAGCAGTACTTC.

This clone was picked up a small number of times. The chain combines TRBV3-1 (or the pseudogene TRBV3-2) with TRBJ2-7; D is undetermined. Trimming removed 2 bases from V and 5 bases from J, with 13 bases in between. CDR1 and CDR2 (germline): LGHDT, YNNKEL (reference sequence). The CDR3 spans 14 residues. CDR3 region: CASSQRIYPDEQYF. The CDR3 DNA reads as TGTGCCAGCAGCCAAAGGATATATCCCGACGAGCAGTACTTC.

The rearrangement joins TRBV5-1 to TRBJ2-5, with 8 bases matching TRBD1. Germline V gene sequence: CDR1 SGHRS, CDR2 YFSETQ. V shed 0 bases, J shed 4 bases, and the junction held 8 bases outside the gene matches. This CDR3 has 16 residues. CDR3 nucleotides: TGCGCCAGCAGCTTGGCCAGGCAGGGGGCAGGAGAGACCCAGTACTTC. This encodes CASSLARQGAGETQYF.

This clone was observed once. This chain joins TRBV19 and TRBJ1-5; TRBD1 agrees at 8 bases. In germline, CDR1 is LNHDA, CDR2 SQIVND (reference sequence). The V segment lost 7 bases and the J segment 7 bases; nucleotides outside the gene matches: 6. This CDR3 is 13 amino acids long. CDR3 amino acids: CASTGTGGQPQHF. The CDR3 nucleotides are TGTGCCAGTACCGGCACAGGGGGACAGCCCCAGCATTTT.

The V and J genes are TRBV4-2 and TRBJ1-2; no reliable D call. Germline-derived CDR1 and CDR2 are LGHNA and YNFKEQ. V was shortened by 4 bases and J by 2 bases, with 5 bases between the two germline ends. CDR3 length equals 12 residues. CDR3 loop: CASSRQNYGYTF. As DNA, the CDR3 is TGTGCCAGCAGCCGCCAGAACTATGGCTACACCTTC.

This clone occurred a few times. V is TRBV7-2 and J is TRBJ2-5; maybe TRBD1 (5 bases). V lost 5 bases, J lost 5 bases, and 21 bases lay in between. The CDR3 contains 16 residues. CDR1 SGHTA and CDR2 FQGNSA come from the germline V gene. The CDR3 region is CASSPTFYRGRETQYF. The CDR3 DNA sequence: TGTGCCAGCAGCCCTACTTTCTATAGGGGTCGGGAGACCCAGTACTTC.

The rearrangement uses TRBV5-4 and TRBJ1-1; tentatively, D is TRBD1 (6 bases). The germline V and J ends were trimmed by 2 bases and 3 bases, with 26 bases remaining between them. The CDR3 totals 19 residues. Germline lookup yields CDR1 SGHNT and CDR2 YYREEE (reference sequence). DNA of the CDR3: TGTGCCAGCAGCTTAGGTGGGGGGCGGCCGACAGCAAGGGACACTGAAGCTTTCTTT. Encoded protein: CASSLGGGRPTARDTEAFF.

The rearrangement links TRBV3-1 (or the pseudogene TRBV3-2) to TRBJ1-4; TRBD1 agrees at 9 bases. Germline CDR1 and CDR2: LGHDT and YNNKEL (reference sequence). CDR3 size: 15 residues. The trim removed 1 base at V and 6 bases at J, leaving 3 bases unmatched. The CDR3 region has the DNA TGTGCCAGCAGCCAAGGGACAGGGGTTGATGAAAAACTGTTTTTT. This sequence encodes CASSQGTGVDEKLFF.